This T cell receptor (beta chain) was observed in a study of T-cell memory formation after mild COVID-19. The wider study: TCR clusters showed largely donor specificity.

Broader study findings: The appearance of some responding clones in pre-infection memory suggested that cross-reactive memory joined.

Concerning this clonotype: Antigen specificity is unknown.

Looked up from germline, CDR1 is SQVTM and CDR2 is ANQGSEA. Trimming cost V 5 bases and J 4 bases; bases outside gene matches: 10. The CDR3 is 15 amino acids. A single record per CDR3 protein comes from TCRdb applying MiXCR to the 5' RACE reads. The sample includes around 310,000 distinct CDR3 sequences, more than 15% of them seen just once. Sequencing was done on a sample of PBMCs or a T cell subset sorted from them (not recorded which). The clonotype originates from a man aged 18-30 years who had mild COVID-19 (a few samples of this study predate the infection). Cell type and time point are not known. The chain couples TRBV29-1 to TRBJ1-4, with 7 bases lining up with TRBD1. The CDR3 coding sequence is TGCAGCGTTTCCCCGACAGGGAGATTTAATGAAAAACTGTTTTTT. Translation: CSVSPTGRFNEKLFF.